The sequence of this T cell receptor beta chain was determined in a study of tumour-infiltrating T cells in Burkitt lymphoma (dated by TCRdb to about 2020). Regarding the research as a whole: TCR repertoire data were compared against clinical outcome, and productive clonality predicted overall survival and progression-free survival independently of established prognostic factors such as age at diagnosis.

The library relied on the immunoSEQ multiplex PCR assay. Drawn from immuneACCESS, this table holds only the in-frame rearrangements with V and J called that TCRdb kept. Clones are partly lost; checked studies trace under half to an unresolved V gene and leave the rest unexplained. In all, the sample holds around 5,000 clones, and about 22% of those were seen once. Around 24% of the sample is held by the ten biggest clonotypes. The CDR3 numbers 14 residues from cysteine through phenylalanine. Just the 42-base CDR3 DNA is kept, in frame starting at base 1. The junction shows trimming of 4 bases on V and 3 bases on J, plus 13 bases between the germline ends. The germline V gene encodes CDR1 SGDLS and CDR2 YYNGEE. This clone showed up just a few times. This receptor's antigen is unknown. Base qualities were left out, and no much larger clone turns up one base away.

The receptor was derived from a human donor with diffuse large B-cell lymphoma. The chain links TRBV9 with TRBJ1-2, with no confidently assigned D gene. The sequenced sample was tumor tissue. In nucleotides, the sequence is TGTGCCAGCAGCCCCTTGGCCCTAGACTATGGCTACACCTTC. The resulting protein is CASSPLALDYGYTF.